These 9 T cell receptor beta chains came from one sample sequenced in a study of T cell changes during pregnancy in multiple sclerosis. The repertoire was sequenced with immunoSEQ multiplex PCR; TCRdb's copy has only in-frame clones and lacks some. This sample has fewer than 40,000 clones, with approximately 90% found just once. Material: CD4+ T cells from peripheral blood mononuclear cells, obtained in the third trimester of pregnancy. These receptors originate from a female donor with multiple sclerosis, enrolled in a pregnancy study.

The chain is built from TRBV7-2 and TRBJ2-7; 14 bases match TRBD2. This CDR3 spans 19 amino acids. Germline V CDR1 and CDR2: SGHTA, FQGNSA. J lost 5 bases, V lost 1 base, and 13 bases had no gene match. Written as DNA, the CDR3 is TGTGCCAGCAGCTTAGGTGTAGAGGGACTAGCGGGAGTGCTCCACGAGCAGTACTTC. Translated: CASSLGVEGLAGVLHEQYF. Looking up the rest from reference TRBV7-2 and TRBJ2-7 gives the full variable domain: GAGVSQSPSNKVTEKGKDVELRCDPISGHTALYWYRQSLGQGLEFLIYFQGNSAPDKSGLPSDRFSAERTGGSVSTLTIQRTQQEDSAVYLCASSLGVEGLAGVLHEQYFGPGTRLTVT.

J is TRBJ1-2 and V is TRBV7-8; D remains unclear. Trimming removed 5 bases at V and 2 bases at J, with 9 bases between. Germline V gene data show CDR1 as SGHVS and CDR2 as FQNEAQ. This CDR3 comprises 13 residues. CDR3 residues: CASSEGENYGYTF. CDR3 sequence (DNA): TGTGCCAGCAGCGAGGGAGAGAACTATGGCTACACCTTC.

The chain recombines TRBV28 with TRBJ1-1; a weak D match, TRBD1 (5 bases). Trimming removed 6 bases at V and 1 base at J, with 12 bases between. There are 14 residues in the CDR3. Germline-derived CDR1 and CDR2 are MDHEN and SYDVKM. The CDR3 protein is CASSVAGENTEAFF. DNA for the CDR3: TGTGCCAGCAGCGTCGCGGGGGAGAACACTGAAGCTTTCTTT.

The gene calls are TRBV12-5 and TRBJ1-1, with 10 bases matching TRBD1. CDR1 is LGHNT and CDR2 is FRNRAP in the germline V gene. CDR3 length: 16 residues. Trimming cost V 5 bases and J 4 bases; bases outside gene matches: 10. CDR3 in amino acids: CASGPDRGPRVTEAFF. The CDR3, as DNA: TGTGCTAGTGGTCCAGACAGGGGGCCGAGGGTCACTGAAGCTTTCTTT.

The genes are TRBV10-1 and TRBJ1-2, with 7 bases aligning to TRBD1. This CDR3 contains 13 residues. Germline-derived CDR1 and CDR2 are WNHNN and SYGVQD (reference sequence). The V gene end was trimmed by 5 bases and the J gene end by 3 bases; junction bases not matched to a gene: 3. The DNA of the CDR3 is TGCGCCAGCAGTCCTGGGACAGACTATGGCTACACCTTC. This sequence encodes CASSPGTDYGYTF.

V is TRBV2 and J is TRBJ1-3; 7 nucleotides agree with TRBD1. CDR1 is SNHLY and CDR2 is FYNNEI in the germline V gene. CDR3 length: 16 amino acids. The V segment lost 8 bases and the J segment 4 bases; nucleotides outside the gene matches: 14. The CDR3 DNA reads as TGTGCCAGCGGCGGATACACAGGGGAGTCAGGAAACACCATATATTTT. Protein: CASGGYTGESGNTIYF.

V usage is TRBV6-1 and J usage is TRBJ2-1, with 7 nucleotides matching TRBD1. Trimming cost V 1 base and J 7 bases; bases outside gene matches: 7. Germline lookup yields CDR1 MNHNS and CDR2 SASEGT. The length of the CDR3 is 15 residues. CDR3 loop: CASSEGRTGRNEQFF. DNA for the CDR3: TGTGCCAGCAGTGAAGGAAGGACAGGAAGAAATGAGCAGTTCTTC.

The CDR3 DNA sequence: TGTGCCAGCAGTCCCGGGACAGGGCGACATGGCTACACCTTC. It specifies CASSPGTGRHGYTF. This sequence joins TRBV27 and TRBJ1-2; TRBD1 matches 9 bases. The CDR3 runs to 14 residues. J gave up 6 bases and V 5 bases, and 7 bases lay outside the gene matches. Germline V gene sequence: CDR1 MNHEY, CDR2 SMNVEV (reference sequence).

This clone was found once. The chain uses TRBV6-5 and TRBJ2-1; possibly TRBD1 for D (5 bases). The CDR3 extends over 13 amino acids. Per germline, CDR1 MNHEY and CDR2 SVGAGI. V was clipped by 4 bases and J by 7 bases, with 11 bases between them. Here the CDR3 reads CASSSRGRNEQFF. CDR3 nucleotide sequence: TGTGCCAGCAGTTCAAGGGGTCGAAATGAGCAGTTCTTC.